This T cell receptor beta chain comes out of a study of blood T cell repertoires in COVID-19. Study details: From the United States, Italy and Spain came samples of acute and convalescent COVID-19.

Germline V gives CDR1 SGHRS, CDR2 YFSETQ. V gave up 0 bases and J gave up 6 bases, with 19 bases separating them. CDR3 size: 16 residues. Original methodology: Amplification of reference gene primers provided the estimated nucleated cell counts. Produced via immunoSEQ multiplex PCR; TCRdb's table is partial and in-frame only. That table is the source of V, J and clone size, and D and trimming were worked out from the DNA. Here the sample spans more than 400,000 clones, 80% to 90% being singletons. This clone was recorded once. The source material was peripheral blood. The sequence derives from a human donor in a cohort sampled during active COVID-19. This sequence joins TRBV5-1 and TRBJ2-7, with a weak D call TRBD2 (7 bases). CDR3 residues: CASSLEGGTHKSEQYF. As DNA, the CDR3 is TGCGCCAGCAGCTTGGAGGGGGGGACCCATAAAAGCGAGCAGTACTTC. Filled out from reference TRBV5-1 and TRBJ2-7, the complete variable domain reads KAGVTQTPRYLIKTRGQQVTLSCSPISGHRSVSWYQQTPGQGLQFLFEYFSETQRNKGNFPGRFSGRQFSNSRSEMNVSTLELGDSALYLCASSLEGGTHKSEQYFGPGTRLTVT.